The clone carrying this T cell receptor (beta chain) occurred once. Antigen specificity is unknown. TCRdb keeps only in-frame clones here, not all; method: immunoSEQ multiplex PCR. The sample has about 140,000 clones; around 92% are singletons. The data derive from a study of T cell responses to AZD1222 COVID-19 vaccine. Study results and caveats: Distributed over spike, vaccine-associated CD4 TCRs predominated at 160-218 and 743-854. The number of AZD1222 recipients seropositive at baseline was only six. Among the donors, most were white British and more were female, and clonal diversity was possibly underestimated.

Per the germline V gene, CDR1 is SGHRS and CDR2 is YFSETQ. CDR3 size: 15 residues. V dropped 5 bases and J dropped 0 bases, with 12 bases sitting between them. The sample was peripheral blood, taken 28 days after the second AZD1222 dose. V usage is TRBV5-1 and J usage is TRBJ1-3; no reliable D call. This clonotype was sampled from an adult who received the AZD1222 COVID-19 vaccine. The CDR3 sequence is CASRPPGISGNTIYF. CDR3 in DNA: TGCGCCAGCAGACCGCCGGGTATCTCTGGAAACACCATATATTTT.